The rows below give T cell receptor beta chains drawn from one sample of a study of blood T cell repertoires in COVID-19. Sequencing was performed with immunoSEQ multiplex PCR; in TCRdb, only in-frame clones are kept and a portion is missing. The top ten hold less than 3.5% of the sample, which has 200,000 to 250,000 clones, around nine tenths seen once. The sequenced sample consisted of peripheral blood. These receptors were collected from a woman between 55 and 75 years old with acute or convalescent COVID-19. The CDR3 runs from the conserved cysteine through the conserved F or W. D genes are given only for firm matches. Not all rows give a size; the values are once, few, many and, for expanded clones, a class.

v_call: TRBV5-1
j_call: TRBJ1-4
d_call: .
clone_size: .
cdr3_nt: TGCGCCAGCAGCTTGGCACAGGGCGGGGAAAAACTGTTTTTT
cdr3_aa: CASSLAQGGEKLFF

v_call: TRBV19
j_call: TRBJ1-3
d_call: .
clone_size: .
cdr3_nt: TGTGCCAGTAACCGTCCGGGGTTAGAAAACACCATATATTTT
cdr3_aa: CASNRPGLENTIYF

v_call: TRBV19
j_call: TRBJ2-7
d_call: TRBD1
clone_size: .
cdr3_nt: TGTGCCAGTAGTAGGGGACAGCAAGCCTACGAGCAGTACTTC
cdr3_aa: CASSRGQQAYEQYF

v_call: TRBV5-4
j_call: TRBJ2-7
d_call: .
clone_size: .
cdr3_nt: TGTGCCAGCAGCTTGCGGTCCGGCTACGAGCAGTACTTC
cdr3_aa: CASSLRSGYEQYF

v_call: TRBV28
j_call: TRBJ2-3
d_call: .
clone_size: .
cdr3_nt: TGTGCCAGCAGTTTTTGGTTCGCGGAAACTAGCACAGATACGCAGTATTTT
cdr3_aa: CASSFWFAETSTDTQYF

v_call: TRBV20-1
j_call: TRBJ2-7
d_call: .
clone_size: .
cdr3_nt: TGCAGTGCCTGGGCTGGCAACGAGCAGTACTTC
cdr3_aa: CSAWAGNEQYF

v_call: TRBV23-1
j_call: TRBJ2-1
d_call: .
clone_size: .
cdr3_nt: TGCGCCAGCAGTCAATTAGATAGCGGAAGCCGGAATGAGCAGTTCTTC
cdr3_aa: CASSQLDSGSRNEQFF

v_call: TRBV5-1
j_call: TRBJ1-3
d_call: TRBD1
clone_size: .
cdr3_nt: TGCGCCAGCAGCGCGGACAGGTCGGGAGGAAACACCATATATTTT
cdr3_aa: CASSADRSGGNTIYF

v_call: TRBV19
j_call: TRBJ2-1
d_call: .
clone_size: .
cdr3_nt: TGTGCCAGTACCGCGAGGATGAAGGACAATGAGCAGTTCTTC
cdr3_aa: CASTARMKDNEQFF

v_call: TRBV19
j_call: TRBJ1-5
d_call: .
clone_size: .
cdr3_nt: TGTGCCAGTAGTAGGGCAGCTTATAGCAATCAGCCCCAGCATTTT
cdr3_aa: CASSRAAYSNQPQHF

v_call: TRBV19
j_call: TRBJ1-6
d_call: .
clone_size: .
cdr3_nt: TGTGCCAGTAAACAGGGCCCCTATAATTCACCCCTCCACTTT
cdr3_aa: CASKQGPYNSPLHF

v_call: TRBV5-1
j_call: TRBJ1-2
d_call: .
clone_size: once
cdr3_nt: TGCGCCAGCAGAACGACAGATGCTAACTATGGCTACACCTTC
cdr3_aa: CASRTTDANYGYTF

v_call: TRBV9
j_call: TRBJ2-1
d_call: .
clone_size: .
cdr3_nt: TGTGCCAGCACCAGGGGGAGGAGCTCCTACAATGAGCAGTTCTTC
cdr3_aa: CASTRGRSSYNEQFF

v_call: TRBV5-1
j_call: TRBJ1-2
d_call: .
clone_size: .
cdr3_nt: TGCGCCAGCAGAGGAGAAGGCCCTAACTATGGCTACACCTTC
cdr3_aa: CASRGEGPNYGYTF

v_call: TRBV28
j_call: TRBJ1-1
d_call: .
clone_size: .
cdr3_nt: TGTGCCAGCAGTTTAGTGGCCAGAAACACTGAAGCTTTCTTT
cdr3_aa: CASSLVARNTEAFF

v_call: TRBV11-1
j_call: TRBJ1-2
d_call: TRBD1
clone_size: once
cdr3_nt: TGTGCCAGCAGCCCGGACAGGGCCTATGGCTACACCTTC
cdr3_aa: CASSPDRAYGYTF